This passage covers 18 T cell receptor beta chains from one sample sequenced in a study of blood T cell repertoires in COVID-19. Some clones are missing from TCRdb's copy, which holds only in-frame ones; the method was immunoSEQ multiplex PCR. The sample consists of 200,000 to 250,000 clones, over 75% of them appearing once. What was sequenced was PBMCs or T cells enriched from blood (not recorded which). Every receptor here comes from a woman in her 30s who had been exposed to COVID-19.

This rearrangement joins TRBV27 to TRBJ2-7; D uncertain. Germline CDR1 is MNHEY and CDR2 is SMNVEV (reference sequence). Trimming removed 5 bases at V and 4 bases at J, with 12 bases between. The CDR3 covers 13 residues. This CDR3 is CASSPPGGYEQYF. For the CDR3, the DNA is TGTGCCAGCAGTCCCCCCGGCGGATACGAGCAGTACTTC.

A single count supports this clone. The V call is TRBV5-1, the J call TRBJ2-3; the D is unclear. V shed 4 bases and J shed 6 bases, with 21 bases lying between them. The CDR3 runs to 16 residues. Per the germline V gene, CDR1 is SGHRS and CDR2 is YFSETQ. The CDR3 sequence: CASSANPSVGRDTQYF. CDR3 bases: TGCGCCAGCAGCGCGAACCCGTCGGTGGGCAGGGATACGCAGTATTTT. Filled out from reference TRBV5-1 and TRBJ2-3, the complete variable domain reads KAGVTQTPRYLIKTRGQQVTLSCSPISGHRSVSWYQQTPGQGLQFLFEYFSETQRNKGNFPGRFSGRQFSNSRSEMNVSTLELGDSALYLCASSANPSVGRDTQYFGPGTRLTVL.

Written as DNA, the CDR3 is TGTGCCAGCAGGGACAACGGGGCTTTCTTT. The encoded protein is CASRDNGAFF. The chain links TRBV28 to TRBJ1-1; D is perhaps TRBD1 (5 bases). The V end was cut by 6 bases, the J end by 11 bases, with 10 bases between. Per the germline V gene, CDR1 is MDHEN and CDR2 is SYDVKM. This CDR3 region has 10 residues.

This chain links TRBV6-6 with TRBJ2-3; 8 nucleotides match TRBD2. The CDR3 has 16 amino acids. The J segment lost 1 base and the V segment lost 2 bases, leaving 5 bases of the junction unmatched. Germline V CDR1 and CDR2: MNHNY, SVGAGI (reference sequence). CDR3 DNA sequence: TGTGCCAGCAGTTACGGGACTAGAGGGGGCACAGATACGCAGTATTTT. Residues: CASSYGTRGGTDTQYF.

This clone appeared a single time. This CDR3 is CASSESRRNTIYF. CDR3 in DNA: TGTGCCAGCAGTGAATCTAGGAGAAACACCATATATTTT. This rearrangement joins TRBV6-1 to TRBJ1-3; D not certain. Germline V gene sequence: CDR1 MNHNS, CDR2 SASEGT. V was shortened by 2 bases and J by 5 bases, with 7 bases between the two germline ends. The CDR3 runs to 13 residues.

V and J are TRBV23-1 and TRBJ2-7; D ambiguous. TRBV23-1 is placed among ORFs of uncertain function. V lost 7 bases and J lost 12, with 16 bases in between. This CDR3 region has 11 residues. CDR3 amino acids: CASIERQAAYF. The CDR3 nucleotides read TGCGCCAGCATAGAGCGCCAAGCAGCGTACTTC.

V gene TRBV3-1 (or the pseudogene TRBV3-2) combines with J gene TRBJ2-7; possibly TRBD1 for D (6 bases). The CDR3 consists of 13 residues. Germline-derived CDR1 and CDR2 are LGHDT and YNNKEL (reference sequence). V was trimmed by 6 bases and J by 6 bases, leaving 15 bases between them. CDR3 region: CASSLLKTGEQYF. As DNA, the CDR3 is TGTGCCAGCAGTCTCTTAAAGACAGGCGAGCAGTACTTC.

V and J are TRBV11-1 and TRBJ1-6, with 7 bases fitting TRBD1. The CDR3 covers 14 residues. V lost 5 bases and J lost 4; bases outside the gene matches: 2. Germline lookup yields CDR1 SGHAT and CDR2 FQDESV (reference sequence). The CDR3 region is CASSKTGYNSPLHF. The CDR3 DNA reads as TGTGCCAGCAGCAAGACAGGGTATAATTCACCCCTCCACTTT.

The chain employs TRBV5-1 and TRBJ2-1; TRBD1 might be the D (5 bases). Per germline, CDR1 SGHRS and CDR2 YFSETQ. This CDR3 region has 15 residues. V lost 3 bases to trimming and J lost 0 bases, with 10 bases between them. This CDR3 reads CASSYGHFSYNEQFF. In DNA, the CDR3 is TGCGCCAGCAGCTATGGACATTTCTCCTACAATGAGCAGTTCTTC.

CDR3 loop: CAISESKRTDTQYF. The CDR3 DNA reads as TGTGCCATCAGTGAGTCGAAGAGGACAGATACGCAGTATTTT. V usage is TRBV10-3 and J usage is TRBJ2-3; D is uncertain. Germline V gives CDR1 ENHRY, CDR2 SYGVKD. This CDR3 has 14 residues. The V gene lost 0 bases and the J gene lost 3 bases, with 7 bases spanning the gap.

CDR3 sequence: CSGGGHPSTDTQYF. As DNA, the CDR3 is TGCAGCGGAGGGGGCCACCCTAGCACAGATACGCAGTATTTT. This rearrangement joins TRBV29-1 to TRBJ2-3, with 7 bases matching TRBD1. From germline, CDR1 is SQVTM and CDR2 ANQGSEA. The CDR3 has 14 amino acids. Trimming at V came to 7 bases and at J to 0 bases, leaving 7 bases not matched to a gene.

The chain has TRBV14 and TRBJ2-7; D perhaps matches TRBD2 (6 bases). This CDR3 has 16 residues. Trimming removed 4 bases from V and 2 bases from J, with 18 bases in between. Germline CDR1 reads SGHDN; CDR2 reads FVKESK. In DNA, the CDR3 is TGTGCCAGCAGCCGGAGAGGTGGGGGACTGGCCTACGAGCAGTACTTC. It encodes CASSRRGGGLAYEQYF.

The rearrangement joins TRBV5-1 to TRBJ2-7, with a tentative D call TRBD2 (6 bases). Germline CDR1 is SGHRS and CDR2 is YFSETQ. This CDR3 is built from 17 residues. Trimming stripped 0 bases from V and 0 bases from J, with 16 bases between. The CDR3 bases are TGCGCCAGCAGCTTGGTCGCGGGATCTAGAAGCTCCTACGAGCAGTACTTC. This codes for CASSLVAGSRSSYEQYF.

The J gene is TRBJ2-7, the V gene TRBV6-1; 9 nucleotides agree with TRBD2. This CDR3 region has 13 residues. V shed 3 bases, J shed 4 bases, and the junction held 1 base outside the gene matches. CDR1 is MNHNS, CDR2 SASEGT, per germline. The CDR3 coding sequence is TGTGCCAGCAGTGAGCGGGAGGGATACGAGCAGTACTTC. Translating gives CASSEREGYEQYF.

The chain recombines TRBV6-5 with TRBJ2-1, with D possibly being TRBD2 (6 bases). Per germline, CDR1 MNHEY and CDR2 SVGAGI. V lost 4 bases, J lost 6 bases, and 16 bases lay in between. CDR3 size: 15 residues. The CDR3 loop is CASSLSGVGGNEQFF. CDR3 nucleotides: TGTGCCAGCAGTTTGTCGGGGGTCGGAGGCAATGAGCAGTTCTTC.

The rearrangement joins TRBV14 to TRBJ1-3, with D possibly being TRBD1 (6 bases). Trimming left V 4 bases short and J 8 bases short, with 12 bases between. CDR3 length: 13 amino acids. Germline CDR1 and CDR2: SGHDN and FVKESK. The CDR3 bases are TGTGCCAGCAGCCCTCACAGGGTGGACACCATATATTTT. Encoded protein: CASSPHRVDTIYF.

V gene TRBV9 combines with J gene TRBJ2-2, with TRBD2 identical over 14 bases. V lost 3 bases to trimming and J lost 6 bases; unmatched junction nucleotides: 4. CDR1 and CDR2 from the germline V gene are SGDLS and YYNGEE. The CDR3 contains 16 residues. The CDR3 DNA reads as TGTGCCAGCAGCGCGGGACTAGCGGGAGTGGCCGGGGAGCTGTTTTTT. Protein sequence: CASSAGLAGVAGELFF.

This chain uses TRBV5-1 with TRBJ2-1, with 9 bases identical to TRBD2. This CDR3 is 15 amino acids long. Trimming cost V 0 bases and J 8 bases; bases outside gene matches: 6. Germline CDR1 reads SGHRS; CDR2 reads YFSETQ. The CDR3, as DNA: TGCGCCAGCAGCTTGGAAGCGGGAGGTGGATATGAGCAGTTCTTC. Its translation: CASSLEAGGGYEQFF.